Each of the 30 T cell receptor beta chains below was sequenced from the same sample in a study of beta chain features in type 1 diabetes. Sequencing targeted expressed TCRB transcripts, as all isolated RNA had been reverse transcribed. Here immunoSEQ multiplex PCR was the method, and the copy in TCRdb shows in-frame clones only, minus some. The repertoire holds some 900,000 clones, with 15% to 20% as singletons. Sequencing used naive CD4+ T cells from blood. The origin of the receptors is a woman aged 18-30 years in good health.

This clone was found a few times. The same CDR3 also results from other DNA sequences found in this sample. This sequence joins TRBV5-5 and TRBJ2-1; 7 bases map to TRBD2. The CDR3 sequence is 15 residues long. Germline values: CDR1 SGHKS, CDR2 YYEKEE (reference sequence). V shed 0 bases and J 6 bases; nucleotides not matched to a gene: 6. CDR3 in amino acids: CASSLGRTSLNEQFF. In DNA form, the CDR3 reads TGTGCCAGCAGCTTGGGGCGGACTAGTCTCAATGAGCAGTTCTTC.

In regard to this clone: At one of its ends the junction is not consistent with the germline gene, which may arise from a read error. The V call is TRBV7-2, the J call TRBJ2-7; 7 nucleotides agree with TRBD1. The length of the CDR3 is 14 residues. Germline V gene data show CDR1 as SGHTA and CDR2 as FQGNSA. For the CDR3, the DNA is TGCGCCAGCAGCCGAGAACAGGGGAGCTACGAGCAGTACTTC. This sequence encodes CASSREQGSYEQYF.

The rearrangement joins TRBV18 to TRBJ1-5, with D possibly matching TRBD1 (6 bases). The V gene lost 2 bases and the J gene lost 4 bases, with 9 bases spanning the gap. CDR1 and CDR2 (germline): KGHSH, LQKENI. The length of the CDR3 is 14 residues. Here the CDR3 DNA reads TGTGCCAGCTCACCAACGGGGGCGAATCAGCCCCAGCATTTT. Translation gives CASSPTGANQPQHF.

This clone turned up a few times. V gene TRBV11-2 combines with J gene TRBJ2-5; D might be TRBD2 (6 bases). V lost 5 bases, J lost 7 bases, and 20 bases lay in between. Germline CDR1 SGHAT, CDR2 FQNNGV. The CDR3 spans 15 residues. DNA of the CDR3: TGTGCCAGCAGCCCGGCGGGACTGCCAACAGGGACCCAGTACTTC. It is translated as CASSPAGLPTGTQYF.

This clone was recorded a few times. This chain uses TRBV10-3 with TRBJ2-1; no reliable D call. Germline CDR1 is ENHRY and CDR2 is SYGVKD. This CDR3 region has 10 residues. V lost 8 bases to trimming and J lost 9 bases, with 8 bases between them. In DNA, the CDR3 is TGTGCCATCGGTCAGAGTGAGCAGTTCTTC. Protein product: CAIGQSEQFF.

This chain connects TRBV5-4 to TRBJ2-1; D assignment may be TRBD1 or TRBD2 (5 bases each). There are 13 residues in the CDR3. V was pared by 2 bases and J by 5 bases, with 8 bases between. Germline V gives CDR1 SGHNT, CDR2 YYREEE (reference sequence). The CDR3 reads CASSFTGHNEQFF. In nucleotides, the CDR3 is TGTGCCAGCAGCTTTACGGGACACAATGAGCAGTTCTTC.

Only a few counts were recorded for this clone. The chain uses TRBV4-2 and TRBJ2-1; D possibly corresponds to TRBD2 (5 bases). The V and J ends lost 0 bases and 2 bases respectively, with 8 bases between them. The CDR3 is 15 amino acids. Germline assignment: CDR1 LGHNA and CDR2 YNFKEQ. The CDR3 coding sequence is TGTGCCAGCAGCCAAGATAACGGGGCCTACAATGAGCAGTTCTTC. It codes for CASSQDNGAYNEQFF.

This chain links TRBV9 with TRBJ2-5, with 12 bases aligning to TRBD2. V lost 3 bases, J lost 2 bases, and 5 bases stayed unmatched. Germline V gene sequence: CDR1 SGDLS, CDR2 YYNGEE. This CDR3 comprises 16 residues. The CDR3 DNA sequence: TGTGCCAGCAGCGCGAGACTAGCGGGAGCTCAAGAGACCCAGTACTTC. Its translation is CASSARLAGAQETQYF.

This clone occurred a few times. The genes are TRBV29-1 and TRBJ2-1; 9 bases are shared with TRBD1. CDR1 is SQVTM and CDR2 is ANQGSEA in the germline V gene. The CDR3 is 13 amino acids. Losses at the gene ends were 8 bases for V and 4 bases for J; bases not matched to a gene: 6. The CDR3: CSTDRGIYNEQFF. DNA for the CDR3: TGCAGCACCGACAGGGGGATATACAATGAGCAGTTCTTC.

This clone has a handful of counts. The genes are TRBV27 and TRBJ2-3, with 14 bases that match TRBD2. Germline V CDR1 and CDR2: MNHEY, SMNVEV (reference sequence). After removal of 7 bases from V and 8 bases from J, the junction contained 11 bases not matched to a gene. The CDR3 has 16 residues. The CDR3 coding sequence is TGTGCCAGCAAGGAAAGGACTAGCGGGAGGCAGGGTACGCAGTATTTT. Protein: CASKERTSGRQGTQYF.

This clone has more than one count but fewer than ten. The genes are TRBV28 and TRBJ1-5; the match to TRBD1 covers 8 bases. Trimming took 7 bases from V and 6 from J; bases not matched to a gene: 8. The CDR3 consists of 14 residues. The germline V gene has CDR1 MDHEN and CDR2 SYDVKM. This CDR3 reads CASTLHQGAQPQHF. The CDR3 bases are TGTGCCAGCACCTTACATCAGGGGGCTCAGCCCCAGCATTTT.

This chain joins TRBV6-1 and TRBJ2-5; D perhaps matches TRBD2 (5 bases). The CDR3 runs 12 residues. Trimming removed 0 bases at V and 9 bases at J, with 8 bases between. In germline, CDR1 is MNHNS, CDR2 SASEGT. CDR3 coding DNA: TGTGCCAGCAGTGAAGCGTGGAGGTCCCAGTACTTC. It yields the protein CASSEAWRSQYF.

Only a few counts were recorded for this clone. V and J are TRBV9 and TRBJ2-1; unclear D gene. The CDR3 extends over 14 amino acids. Trimming removed 2 bases at V and 2 bases at J, with 8 bases between. Germline V lookup: CDR1 SGDLS, CDR2 YYNGEE. The CDR3 here is CASSVSQTYNEQFF. DNA of the CDR3: TGTGCCAGCAGCGTTAGTCAGACCTACAATGAGCAGTTCTTC.

In this sample, this clone turned up a few times. The chain combines TRBV10-2 with TRBJ2-4, with TRBD1 identical over 7 bases. CDR3 length: 17 amino acids. The junction had 10 bases not matched to a gene; V was cut back by 5 bases and J by 0 bases. Looked up from germline, CDR1 is WSHSY and CDR2 is SAAADI. CDR3 in amino acids: CASSRQGVGLAKNIQYF. The CDR3 DNA reads TGCGCCAGCAGTCGACAGGGAGTAGGGTTAGCCAAAAACATTCAGTACTTC.

This clone was seen more than once but under ten times. The chain employs TRBV4-1 and TRBJ2-4; 12 bases agree with TRBD2. Germline values: CDR1 MGHRA, CDR2 YSYEKL. This CDR3 has 22 amino acids. V lost 0 bases and J lost 0; bases outside the gene matches: 15. CDR3 loop: CASSQDLFLTSGRNGAKNIQYF. CDR3 bases: TGCGCCAGCAGCCAAGATCTCTTCTTAACTAGCGGGAGGAACGGAGCCAAAAACATTCAGTACTTC.

This clone has more than one count but fewer than ten. The gene calls are TRBV5-4 and TRBJ2-1, with 7 bases fitting TRBD2. Losses at the gene ends were 8 bases for V and 5 bases for J; bases not matched to a gene: 10. Germline CDR1 and CDR2: SGHNT and YYREEE (reference sequence). The CDR3 sequence is 14 residues long. CDR3 loop: CASTRAGWDNEQFF. The CDR3 DNA sequence: TGTGCCAGTACAAGAGCGGGATGGGACAATGAGCAGTTCTTC.

This clone was detected a few times. This chain links TRBV5-1 with TRBJ2-2; TRBD1 might be the D (5 bases). This CDR3 contains 15 residues. V was cut by 2 bases and J by 0 bases, with 8 bases left in between. In germline, CDR1 is SGHRS, CDR2 YFSETQ. CDR3 coding DNA: TGCGCCAGCAGCTTCTCAGGGTCGAACACCGGGGAGCTGTTTTTT. Protein sequence: CASSFSGSNTGELFF.

The J gene is TRBJ2-5, the V gene TRBV7-2; D is unclear. The CDR3 consists of 14 residues. The germline gives CDR1 SGHTA, CDR2 FQGNSA. V lost 1 base to trimming and J lost 2 bases, with 8 bases between them. The CDR3 region is CASSLVATQETQYF. As DNA, the CDR3 is TGTGCCAGCAGCTTAGTTGCTACTCAAGAGACCCAGTACTTC.

In its sample, this clone was seen a few times. The V call is TRBV7-2, the J call TRBJ1-4, with 7 bases that match TRBD1. With 2 bases clipped from V and 3 bases from J, the junction kept 3 bases outside the gene matches. From germline, CDR1 is SGHTA and CDR2 FQGNSA. This CDR3 region has 15 residues. CDR3 DNA sequence: TGTGCCAGCAGCTTAATGACAGGGTCTAATGAAAAACTGTTTTTT. Encoded protein: CASSLMTGSNEKLFF.

This clone has just a few counts. Other DNA sequences in the same sample also yield this CDR3. V is TRBV28 and J is TRBJ2-5; unclear D gene. This CDR3 is built from 11 residues. Looked up from germline, CDR1 is MDHEN and CDR2 is SYDVKM. V was shortened by 2 bases and J by 5 bases, with 3 bases between the two germline ends. Written as DNA, the CDR3 is TGTGCCAGCAGTTTACGCGAGACCCAGTACTTC. This encodes CASSLRETQYF.

This clone was detected only a few times. Other DNA sequences within the sample encode an identical CDR3. The chain uses TRBV7-2 and TRBJ1-1; possible D gene TRBD1, 6 bases. The CDR3 contains 14 residues. Germline CDR1 and CDR2: SGHTA and FQGNSA. The V gene lost 3 bases and the J gene lost 2 bases, with 10 bases spanning the gap. CDR3 bases: TGTGCCAGCAGCTTTCGGACAGAAAACACTGAAGCTTTCTTT. Its protein product is CASSFRTENTEAFF.

This clone was detected only a few times. The chain is built from TRBV5-1 and TRBJ2-2; weak D call: TRBD2 (6 bases). The CDR3 has 15 amino acids. Trimming shortened V by 4 bases and J by 7 bases, and 17 bases separated the two germline ends. Germline CDR1 reads SGHRS; CDR2 reads YFSETQ. CDR3 sequence: CASSQDWRGGGELFF. The DNA of the CDR3 is TGCGCCAGCAGCCAGGACTGGCGGGGAGGCGGGGAGCTGTTTTTT.

This clone occurred a few times. The V gene is TRBV28, the J gene TRBJ2-1; 8 nucleotides agree with TRBD2. The ends lost 6 bases at V and 7 bases at J; junction bases unmatched: 5. Germline CDR1 reads MDHEN; CDR2 reads SYDVKM. The CDR3 spans 13 residues. The CDR3 nucleotides read TGTGCCAGCAGGGGGACTAGTAGGAATGAGCAGTTCTTC. As protein: CASRGTSRNEQFF.

To note about this clone: One end of the junction is discordant with germline, which a read error may explain. The sample carries other DNA sequences with the same CDR3. The rearrangement links TRBV18 to TRBJ1-2, with D perhaps TRBD1 (5 bases). CDR1 and CDR2 (germline): KGHSH, LQKENI. CDR3 length: 13 residues. The CDR3 bases are TGTGCCAGCTCGCCACAGGAAAACTATGGCTACACCTTC. Encoded protein: CASSPQENYGYTF.

The chain is built from TRBV5-1 and TRBJ2-2, with D unclear. In germline, CDR1 is SGHRS, CDR2 YFSETQ. The V and J ends lost 4 bases and 4 bases respectively, with 17 bases between them. This CDR3 is 16 amino acids long. The CDR3 sequence is CASSTQVSPRTGELFF. DNA of the CDR3: TGCGCCAGCAGCACGCAAGTTTCCCCCCGCACCGGGGAGCTGTTTTTT.

This chain links TRBV4-1 with TRBJ2-5; 9 bases are shared with TRBD2. J lost 4 bases, V lost 2 bases, and 14 bases had no gene match. The CDR3 spans 18 residues. Germline V gene sequence: CDR1 MGHRA, CDR2 YSYEKL. The CDR3, as DNA: TGCGCCAGCAGCCAACTAATCTTAGCTAGCGGGATAGTAGAGACCCAGTACTTC. This codes for CASSQLILASGIVETQYF.

This clone was observed a handful of times. The V and J genes are TRBV6-6 and TRBJ1-2; D uncertain. CDR3 size: 13 residues. Germline V lookup: CDR1 MNHNY, CDR2 SVGAGI (reference sequence). V was trimmed by 5 bases and J by 4 bases, leaving 11 bases between them. The CDR3 reads CASSTSRIYGYTF. CDR3 nucleotides: TGTGCCAGCAGTACCTCACGCATCTATGGCTACACCTTC.

This clone was detected a few times. The chain joins TRBV15 to TRBJ2-3; D remains ambiguous. Trimming took 7 bases from V and 5 from J, leaving 16 bases between them. This CDR3 region has 14 residues. Germline V gives CDR1 LNHNV, CDR2 YYDKDF (reference sequence). The CDR3 protein is CATNPGWLVDTQYF. The CDR3 DNA sequence: TGTGCCACCAACCCTGGCTGGTTGGTAGATACGCAGTATTTT. Full variable domain (remainder filled in from reference TRBV15 and TRBJ2-3): DAMVIQNPRYQVTQFGKPVTLSCSQTLNHNVMYWYQQKSSQAPKLLFHYYDKDFNNEADTPDNFQSRRPNTSFCFLDIRSPGLGDTAMYLCATNPGWLVDTQYFGPGTRLTVL.

The V call is TRBV10-3, the J call TRBJ1-2; the D gene is possibly TRBD1 (6 bases). Germline assignment: CDR1 ENHRY and CDR2 SYGVKD. Trimming shortened V by 5 bases and J by 8 bases, and 12 bases separated the two germline ends. The CDR3 extends over 12 amino acids. The CDR3 DNA reads TGTGCCATCAGTAGGGACATCTGGGGCTACACCTTC. Translation: CAISRDIWGYTF.

As regards this clone: Other nucleotide sequences in the sample specify the same CDR3. This chain connects TRBV29-1 to TRBJ2-7, with unresolved D. The V end lost 6 bases, the J end lost 3 bases, and 12 bases lay between the germline ends. The germline CDR1 and CDR2 sequences are SQVTM and ANQGSEA. The CDR3 sequence is 12 residues long. CDR3 residues: CSVQGNHYEQYF. For the CDR3, the DNA is TGCAGCGTGCAAGGGAATCACTACGAGCAGTACTTC.